This is a list of T cell receptor beta chains from one sample in a study of CD8+CD57+ T cells in acquired aplastic anemia. TCRdb reprocessed the reads with MiXCR, giving one entry per CDR3 protein. Altogether 350,000 to 450,000 distinct CDR3 sequences are present, about 70% being singletons, with the ten largest covering 4%. The source material was sorted CD4+, CD8+, or CD8+CD57+ T cells (not recorded which) from PBMCs. Receptor source: a human donor in good health, serving as a control. The CDR3 runs from the conserved cysteine through the conserved F or W. D genes are given only for firm matches. A clone size is listed for some rows: how often the clone was seen (once, few, many), or a class if it is expanded.

D: .
size: once
V: TRBV19
J: TRBJ2-7
length: 15
CDR3: CVSSLTWDGNYEQYF
DNA: TGTGTCAGTAGTCTTACATGGGACGGCAACTACGAGCAATACTTC

D: TRBD1
size: .
V: TRBV27
J: TRBJ1-2
length: 15
CDR3: CASSSGTGGQYGYTF
DNA: TGTGCCAGCAGTTCCGGGACAGGGGGCCAATATGGCTACACCTTC

D: .
size: many
V: TRBV24-1
J: TRBJ2-3
length: 15
CDR3: CATSDSLRSTDTQYF
DNA: TGTGCCACCAGTGATTCATTGAGAAGCACAGATACGCAGTATTTT

D: .
size: .
V: TRBV7-6
J: TRBJ1-1
length: 15
CDR3: CASSYRESQYIEAFF
DNA: TGTGCCAGCAGCTATCGGGAGAGCCAGTACATCGAAGCTTTCTTT

D: .
size: .
V: TRBV7-2
J: TRBJ1-2
length: 15
CDR3: CASSLYGIQGYGYTF
DNA: TGTGCCAGCAGCTTATATGGGATACAAGGCTATGGCTACACCTTC

D: .
size: many
V: TRBV4-3
J: TRBJ1-1
length: 13
CDR3: CASSQEDRGEAFF
DNA: TGCGCCAGCAGCCAAGAGGACCGAGGTGAAGCTTTCTTT

D: .
size: many
V: TRBV20-1
J: TRBJ2-1
length: 14
CDR3: CSARVPPLVDEQFF
DNA: TGCAGTGCTAGAGTACCACCCCTGGTCGATGAGCAGTTCTTC

D: .
size: .
V: TRBV9
J: TRBJ2-5
length: 14
CDR3: CASSSGTHKETQYF
DNA: TGTGCCAGCAGTTCCGGGACTCACAAAGAGACCCAGTACTTC

D: .
size: .
V: TRBV7-2
J: TRBJ1-3
length: 14
CDR3: CASSSGGADTQYFF
DNA: TGTGCCAGCAGCAGCGGGGGGGCAGATACGCAGTATTTTTTT

D: .
size: once
V: TRBV20-1
J: TRBJ2-7
length: 12
CDR3: CSAVGGFGNKYF
DNA: TGCAGTGCTGTAGGGGGTTTCGGGAACAAGTACTTC

D: .
size: .
V: TRBV9
J: TRBJ2-1
length: 14
CDR3: CASSVVGTDNEQFF
DNA: TGTGCCAGCAGCGTAGTAGGTACAGACAATGAGCAGTTCTTC

D: .
size: .
V: TRBV6-1
J: TRBJ2-5
length: 14
CDR3: CASALGGEGETQYF
DNA: TGTGCCAGCGCCTTAGGTGGTGAGGGAGAGACCCAGTACTTC

D: TRBD2
size: .
V: TRBV7-2
J: TRBJ2-1
length: 17
CDR3: CASSFRGVGDPLLEQFF
DNA: TGTGCCAGCAGCTTTCGGGGGGTGGGAGACCCATTACTTGAGCAGTTCTTC

D: .
size: .
V: TRBV30
J: TRBJ2-3
length: 12
CDR3: CAWSVRGTQPYF
DNA: TGTGCCTGGAGTGTTAGGGGGACCCAGCCGTATTTT

D: TRBD2
size: few
V: TRBV2
J: TRBJ2-7
length: 14
CDR3: CARGTSGGPYEQYF
DNA: TGTGCCAGGGGGACTAGCGGGGGGCCCTACGAGCAGTACTTC

D: .
size: once
V: TRBV9
J: TRBJ1-5
length: 12
CDR3: CASSPHNKDEHF
DNA: TGTGCCAGCAGCCCACACAACAAGGACGAGCATTTC

D: .
size: .
V: TRBV14
J: TRBJ1-6
length: 14
CDR3: CASSQGGYNSPLHF
DNA: TGTGCCAGCAGCCAAGGAGGTTATAATTCACCCCTCCACTTT

D: .
size: .
V: TRBV11-3
J: TRBJ1-3
length: 12
CDR3: CACSLVPGTIYF
DNA: TGTGCCTGCAGCTTAGTGCCAGGGACCATATATTTT

D: .
size: .
V: TRBV9
J: TRBJ1-2
length: 14
CDR3: CASSRQTSGYTDTF
DNA: TGTGCCAGCAGTCGACAGACTAGCGGGTACACAGATACCTTC

D: .
size: .
V: TRBV9
J: TRBJ2-7
length: 13
CDR3: CASSGAGVRQQHF
DNA: TGTGCCAGCAGCGGGGCCGGCGTACGGCAGCAGCACTTC

D: .
size: many
V: TRBV6-2/TRBV6-3
J: TRBJ1-2
length: 15
CDR3: CASSYSRTSNYGYTF
DNA: TGTGCCAGCAGTTACTCCCGGACTTCAAACTATGGCTACACCTTC

D: .
size: few
V: TRBV25-1
J: TRBJ1-2
length: 14
CDR3: CASSDPGRNYGYTF
DNA: TGTGCCAGCAGTGACCCAGGGAGGAACTATGGCTACACCTTC

D: .
size: many
V: TRBV7-9
J: TRBJ2-7
length: 12
CDR3: CASSLMTDEQYF
DNA: TGTGCCAGCAGCTTAATGACAGACGAGCAGTACTTC

D: TRBD2
size: .
V: TRBV5-1
J: TRBJ2-6
length: 15
CDR3: CASSFRSGEANVLTF
DNA: TGCGCCAGCAGCTTTAGGAGCGGGGAGGCCAACGTCCTGACTTTC

D: .
size: many
V: TRBV20-1
J: TRBJ2-7
length: 15
CDR3: CSARAAGTASYEQYF
DNA: TGCAGTGCTAGAGCCGCCGGGACCGCCTCCTACGAGCAGTACTTC

D: .
size: .
V: TRBV29-1
J: TRBJ2-5
length: 12
CDR3: CSVERRQETQYF
DNA: TGCAGCGTTGAGCGGCGGCAAGAGACCCAGTACTTC

D: TRBD1
size: .
V: TRBV2
J: TRBJ1-1
length: 17
CDR3: CASTARVQGARNTEAFF
DNA: TGTGCCAGCACCGCACGTGTGCAGGGGGCGAGGAACACTGAAGCTTTCTTT